This TCR beta chain was sequenced for a study of T cell responses to AZD1222 COVID-19 vaccine. Produced via immunoSEQ multiplex PCR; TCRdb's table is partial and in-frame only. The data contain 150,000 to 200,000 clones, about nine tenths of them singletons. The sequencing used peripheral blood, collected on day 0 of AZD1222 vaccination. The origin of this receptor is an adult in good health.

The CDR3 reads CASSPDISYEQYF. CDR3 DNA sequence: TGTGCCAGCAGTCCTGACATCTCCTACGAGCAGTACTTC. This chain connects TRBV7-8 to TRBJ2-7; no clear D. The CDR3 loop spans 13 amino acids. With 6 bases removed from V and 0 bases from J, the gap between germline ends came to 9 bases. Germline V lookup: CDR1 SGHVS, CDR2 FQNEAQ.